These 14 T cell receptor beta chains originate from one sample sequenced in a study of blood T cells in healthy people across ages. A J-beta primer mix and a sample-barcoded 5' primer were used in a second PCR of roughly 7 to 12 cycles. TCRdb analysed the 5' RACE reads with MiXCR anew, one entry per CDR3 protein. The sample carries about 570,000 distinct CDR3 sequences, about 27% recorded once. The same data also went into a second study, on T cells of mothers and their children.

The source material was blood. Receptor source: a boy between 2 and 15 years old in good health.

The chain recombines TRBV2 with TRBJ1-1; TRBD1 is a possible D gene (6 bases). The CDR3 sequence is 13 residues long. CDR1 and CDR2 from the germline V gene are SNHLY and FYNNEI. V lost 6 bases and J 2 bases, leaving 10 bases between the germline ends. The CDR3 nucleotides are TGTGCCAGCAGGGACAGCCTAAACACTGAAGCTTTCTTT. Its protein product is CASRDSLNTEAFF.

The chain has TRBV7-9 and TRBJ2-7; D perhaps matches TRBD1 (5 bases). CDR1 and CDR2 (germline): SEHNR, FQNEAQ (reference sequence). Trimming took off 5 bases at V and 3 bases at J, with 14 bases between the two ends. CDR3 length: 14 residues. The CDR3 here is CASSPPAGFYEQYF. The CDR3 nucleotides read TGTGCCAGCAGCCCCCCCGCAGGGTTCTACGAGCAGTACTTC.

This clonotype was counted once. The V gene is TRBV19, the J gene TRBJ2-1; maybe TRBD2 (6 bases). Germline CDR1 is LNHDA and CDR2 is SQIVND (reference sequence). The V end was cut by 4 bases, the J end by 7 bases, with 11 bases between. The CDR3 contains 13 residues. The CDR3 DNA sequence: TGTGCCAGTAGTACGGGGGACTGGAATGAGCAGTTCTTC. It encodes CASSTGDWNEQFF.

V gene TRBV5-4 combines with J gene TRBJ1-2, with D possibly TRBD1 on 5 matching bases. Germline CDR1 and CDR2: SGHNT and YYREEE (reference sequence). Between the trimmed V and J ends, which lost 4 bases and 2 bases, there was a span of 18 bases. This CDR3 contains 16 residues. In DNA form, the CDR3 reads TGTGCCAGCAGCCGAGGGACTCCGGAGGGGAACTATGGCTACACCTTC. Encoded protein: CASSRGTPEGNYGYTF.

This clonotype has more than one count but fewer than ten. The chain combines TRBV20-1 with TRBJ2-2, with 8 bases aligning to TRBD2. The CDR3 loop spans 15 amino acids. The germline gives CDR1 DFQATT, CDR2 SNEGSKA (reference sequence). J was trimmed by 1 base and V by 2 bases; bases with no gene match: 3. CDR3 residues: CSARTSGENTGELFF. DNA for the CDR3: TGCAGTGCTAGAACTAGCGGAGAGAACACCGGGGAGCTGTTTTTT.

This chain links TRBV5-1 with TRBJ1-2; D remains ambiguous. CDR3 size: 16 residues. Deletions cut 1 base from V and 6 bases from J, with 19 bases between. Looked up from germline, CDR1 is SGHRS and CDR2 is YFSETQ. This CDR3 reads CASSLNSPKRSDGYTF. The CDR3 DNA reads as TGCGCCAGCAGCTTGAACAGCCCGAAACGTTCCGATGGCTACACCTTC.

Ten or more counts support this clonotype. The chain employs TRBV24-1 and TRBJ2-2; 13 nucleotides agree with TRBD2. CDR1 and CDR2 (germline): KGHDR, SFDVKD. The CDR3 spans 17 residues. The ends lost 3 bases at V and 7 bases at J; junction bases unmatched: 7. CDR3 sequence reads: CATSDAGTSGVGGELFF. CDR3 DNA sequence: TGTGCCACCAGTGATGCCGGGACTAGCGGGGTTGGCGGGGAGCTGTTTTTT.

This clonotype has only a few counts. The chain uses TRBV12-3 or TRBV12-4 and TRBJ2-7; either TRBD1 or TRBD2 may fit D (5 bases each). The V gene lost 10 bases and the J gene lost 1 base, with 20 bases spanning the gap. The CDR3 totals 15 residues. The CDR3 protein is CATRHGTPYSYEQYF. The CDR3 DNA follows: TGTGCCACCCGGCACGGGACCCCATATTCCTACGAGCAGTACTTC.

In this sample, this clonotype turned up a few times. V gene TRBV3-1 combines with J gene TRBJ2-4; D is unclear. The CDR3 is 15 residues long. V was cut by 5 bases and J by 7 bases, with 18 bases left in between. Germline assignment: CDR1 LGHDT and CDR2 YNNKEL (reference sequence). The CDR3 loop reads CASSSVPYGKNIQYF. For the CDR3, the DNA is TGTGCCAGCAGCTCTGTTCCATACGGAAAGAACATTCAGTACTTC. Full variable domain (outside the CDR3, taken from reference TRBV3-1 and TRBJ2-4): DTAVSQTPKYLVTQMGNDKSIKCEQNLGHDTMYWYKQDSKKFLKIMFSYNNKELIINETVPNRFSPKSPDKAHLNLHINSLELGDSAVYFCASSSVPYGKNIQYFGAGTRLSVL.

The chain uses TRBV5-1 and TRBJ1-1, with TRBD1 identical over 7 bases. V dropped 3 bases and J dropped 1; count of bases not matched to a gene: 9. The CDR3 is made up of 16 amino acids. Germline V gene data show CDR1 as SGHRS and CDR2 as YFSETQ. CDR3 residues: CASSSRDSYSNTEAFF. For the CDR3, the DNA is TGCGCCAGCAGCTCAAGGGACAGCTATTCGAACACTGAAGCTTTCTTT.

The table lists this clonotype with a few counts. In DNA form, the CDR3 reads TGTGCCAGCTCACCACCAAGCGGGCAGTACAATGAGCAGTTCTTC. Encoded protein: CASSPPSGQYNEQFF. The V gene is TRBV18, the J gene TRBJ2-5; a weak D match, TRBD2 (6 bases). The DNA matches TRBJ2-1 better at its end, which makes the J call doubtful. Germline V gene data show CDR1 as KGHSH and CDR2 as LQKENI. CDR3 length: 15 amino acids.

The J gene is TRBJ2-7, the V gene TRBV21-1; the listed D gene, TRBD1, was not tested against the DNA. TRBV21-1 constitutes a pseudogene. The CDR3 length is 16 residues. The CDR3: CASSKALGQGVDEQYF. CDR3 DNA: TGTGCCAGCAGCAAAGCCCTGGGACAGGGGGTGGACGAGCAGTACTTC.

The chain is built from TRBV12-3 or TRBV12-4 and TRBJ2-7; D might be TRBD2 (5 bases). The V gene lost 3 bases and the J gene lost 3 bases, with 12 bases spanning the gap. CDR3 size: 14 residues. The CDR3 DNA reads TGTGCCAGCAGTTTGAAAAGCGGAAGCTACGAGCAGTACTTC. Protein product: CASSLKSGSYEQYF.

This chain joins TRBV24-1 and TRBJ2-1, with D possibly matching TRBD1 (7 bases). CDR3 size: 14 residues. Germline V gene lookup returns CDR1 KGHDR and CDR2 SFDVKD. The V end lost 0 bases, the J end lost 13 bases, and 15 bases lay between the germline ends. The CDR3 here is CATSDLPQGGKQFF. The CDR3 coding sequence is TGTGCCACCAGTGATTTGCCCCAGGGGGGTAAACAGTTCTTC.